The 26 T cell receptor beta chains below were found in one sample sequenced in a study of breast tumors, draining lymph nodes, adjacent tissues. Axillary draining lymph nodes of breast cancer patients supplied the node samples. TCRdb analysed the multiplex PCR reads with MiXCR anew, one entry per CDR3 protein. This sample has about 140,000 distinct CDR3 sequences, with approximately 20% found just once. Specimen: axillary lymph node tissue. These receptors were taken from a female donor with breast cancer. Some clones in this sample may be carry-over from other donors' samples.

This clonotype was detected ten times or more. V and J are TRBV7-9 and TRBJ2-1, with 11 bases matching TRBD1. The germline V gene has CDR1 SEHNR and CDR2 FQNEAQ (reference sequence). The CDR3 extends over 15 amino acids. Trimming removed 4 bases from V and 7 bases from J; junction bases left unmatched: 6. The CDR3 loop is CASSSGTGGWNEQFF. CDR3 bases: TGTGCCAGCAGCTCCGGGACAGGGGGTTGGAATGAGCAGTTCTTC.

Worth noting for this clonotype: This may be a read error, as it is one base from a much larger clone. The chain combines TRBV3-1 with TRBJ1-5; D might be TRBD1 (5 bases). V was shortened by 4 bases and J by 4 bases, with 11 bases between the two germline ends. CDR1 LGHDT and CDR2 YNNKEL come from the germline V gene (reference sequence). CDR3 length: 14 amino acids. The CDR3 DNA is TGTGCCAGCAGCCGCGGGGGTGAGAATCAGCCCCAGCATTTT. This gives the protein CASSRGGENQPQHF.

About this clonotype: This sequence may be a read error, since a much larger clone differs from it by one base. The V and J genes are TRBV15 and TRBJ1-2; a possible D gene is TRBD1 (5 bases). The CDR3 runs to 15 residues. CDR1 and CDR2 (germline): LNHNV, YYDKDF (reference sequence). The CDR3 protein is CTTSRERTVVYGYTF. CDR3 DNA: TGTACCACCAGCAGGGAAAGGACTGTCGTCTATGGCTACACCTTC.

V and J are TRBV3-1 and TRBJ2-2; D is unresolved. CDR1 is LGHDT and CDR2 is YNNKEL in the germline V gene (reference sequence). The CDR3 length is 12 residues. The V gene lost 6 bases and the J gene lost 2 bases, with 4 bases spanning the gap. CDR3 loop: CASRLNTGELFF. CDR3 nucleotides: TGTGCCAGCAGGCTAAACACCGGGGAGCTGTTTTTT.

The V gene is TRBV18, the J gene TRBJ2-2; 9 bases map to TRBD1. J lost 4 bases, V lost 8 bases, and 8 bases had no gene match. CDR3 length: 15 residues. In germline, CDR1 is KGHSH, CDR2 LQKENI. The CDR3 reads CASPKDRGVTGELFF. The CDR3 DNA is TGTGCCAGCCCAAAGGACAGGGGCGTCACCGGGGAGCTGTTTTTT.

The chain employs TRBV20-1 and TRBJ2-7; 8 bases align to TRBD2. The length of the CDR3 is 12 residues. Trimming at V came to 6 bases and at J to 4 bases, leaving 5 bases not matched to a gene. The V gene's germline CDR1 is DFQATT and CDR2 SNEGSKA (reference sequence). The CDR3, as DNA: TGCAGTGCCGGGGGGGCGGTTTACGAGCAGTACTTC. Its protein product is CSAGGAVYEQYF.

The sample holds many counts of this clonotype. The chain employs TRBV3-1 and TRBJ2-7; TRBD1 might be the D (5 bases). Trimming removed 0 bases from V and 6 bases from J, with 9 bases in between. This CDR3 contains 13 residues. The germline V gene has CDR1 LGHDT and CDR2 YNNKEL (reference sequence). This chain's CDR3 is CASSQETETEQYF. Here the CDR3 DNA reads TGTGCCAGCAGCCAAGAGACAGAAACCGAGCAGTACTTC.

As regards this clonotype: A read error may explain this, as a much larger clone is one base away. The chain carries TRBV15 and TRBJ2-7, with 10 positions matching TRBD1. Losses at the gene ends were 6 bases for V and 6 bases for J; bases not matched to a gene: 5. The germline V gene has CDR1 LNHNV and CDR2 YYDKDF (reference sequence). The CDR3 consists of 13 residues. The CDR3 DNA reads as TGTGCCACCAGGGGACAGGGGACAAGCGAGCAGTACTTC. Its translation: CATRGQGTSEQYF.

This clonotype appeared many times. V gene TRBV6-1 combines with J gene TRBJ2-5, with a weak D call TRBD1 (6 bases). This CDR3 is 13 amino acids long. Germline CDR1 MNHNS, CDR2 SASEGT. Between the trimmed V and J ends, which lost 7 bases and 4 bases, there was a span of 13 bases. The CDR3 sequence: CASNDRSIETQYF. CDR3 sequence (DNA): TGTGCCAGCAACGACAGGTCCATAGAGACCCAGTACTTC.

This clonotype was counted ten times or more. The genes are TRBV4-2 and TRBJ2-7; unclear D gene. Trimming removed 1 base from V and 0 bases from J, with 10 bases in between. Germline V gene data show CDR1 as LGHNA and CDR2 as YNFKEQ. The CDR3 runs to 15 residues. In DNA form, the CDR3 reads TGTGCCAGCAGCCAAGGGGCTTATAACTCCTACGAGCAGTACTTC. This gives the protein CASSQGAYNSYEQYF.

This clonotype was seen ten or more times. The rearrangement links TRBV10-3 to TRBJ2-3; 10 bases agree with TRBD1. This CDR3 comprises 13 residues. V lost 9 bases and J lost 5; bases outside the gene matches: 5. CDR1 and CDR2 (germline): ENHRY, SYGVKD. CDR3 sequence reads: CAMGQGREDTQYF. CDR3 coding DNA: TGTGCCATGGGACAGGGGCGAGAAGATACGCAGTATTTT.

On this clonotype itself: With a much larger clone just one base away, this may be a read error. J is TRBJ2-7 and V is TRBV5-6, with TRBD1 identical over 10 bases. J lost 5 bases, V lost 4 bases, and 9 bases had no gene match. This CDR3 spans 15 amino acids. The V gene's germline CDR1 is SGHDT and CDR2 YYEEEE. CDR3 region: CASSHDRGRVNEQYF. For the CDR3, the DNA is TGTGCCAGCAGCCACGACAGGGGGCGTGTCAACGAGCAGTACTTC.

This clonotype came up a few times. The chain uses TRBV28 and TRBJ2-1; D ambiguous. With 6 bases removed from V and 7 bases from J, the gap between germline ends came to 13 bases. The CDR3 extends over 13 amino acids. CDR1 and CDR2 (germline): MDHEN, SYDVKM. CDR3 nucleotides: TGTGCCAGCAGCCGGGCCGGGCCTAATGAGCAGTTCTTC. Protein sequence: CASSRAGPNEQFF.

At least ten counts were recorded for this clonotype. This rearrangement joins TRBV20-1 to TRBJ1-3; no definite D call. The CDR3 is made up of 17 amino acids. V lost 6 bases and J 3 bases, leaving 24 bases between the germline ends. Germline V gene sequence: CDR1 DFQATT, CDR2 SNEGSKA (reference sequence). The CDR3 reads CSATVRALSSHGNTIYF. The CDR3 DNA sequence: TGCAGTGCCACCGTTCGGGCCTTGTCGTCCCATGGAAACACCATATATTTT.

The sample holds one count of this clonotype. Lacking the conserved final phenylalanine or tryptophan, this CDR3 likely reflects a read error. The genes are TRBV7-2 and TRBJ2-3; a weak D match, TRBD2 (5 bases). This CDR3 contains 13 residues. CDR1 and CDR2 from the germline V gene are SGHTA and FQGNSA. V was pared by 1 base and J by 7 bases, with 9 bases between. Here the CDR3 reads CASSLELAHTQYL. The CDR3 DNA reads TGTGCCAGCAGCTTAGAGCTAGCACATACGCAGTATCTT.

The chain recombines TRBV5-1 with TRBJ2-2; tentatively, D is TRBD1 or TRBD2 (7 bases each). V gave up 4 bases and J gave up 4 bases, with 14 bases separating them. The CDR3 extends over 15 amino acids. Germline V gene data show CDR1 as SGHRS and CDR2 as YFSETQ. DNA of the CDR3: TGCGCCAGCAGCCCTCAGGGGGGGGGCACCGGGGAGCTGTTTTTT. Its translation is CASSPQGGGTGELFF.

This clonotype was seen repeatedly, ten times or more. V gene TRBV10-1 combines with J gene TRBJ2-7, with D perhaps matching TRBD1 (6 bases). The CDR3 is 15 residues long. Germline values: CDR1 WNHNN, CDR2 SYGVQD (reference sequence). The germline V and J ends were trimmed by 0 bases and 1 base, with 10 bases remaining between them. CDR3 DNA: TGCGCCAGCAGTGAGTCCGGGACACGGTCCTACGAGCAGTACTTC. It specifies CASSESGTRSYEQYF.

As concerns this clonotype: A read error is possible here, since a much larger clone lies one base away. V and J are TRBV19 and TRBJ2-7, with D possibly matching TRBD2 (5 bases). This CDR3 is built from 11 residues. Germline-derived CDR1 and CDR2 are LNHDA and SQIVND (reference sequence). CDR3 region: CASGGLYEQNF. The DNA for the CDR3 is TGTGCCAGCGGAGGTCTCTACGAGCAGAACTTC.

Notes on this clonotype: This is likely a read error, given that the CDR3 carries no conserved phenylalanine or tryptophan at its end. The limits of the CDR3 on the DNA are not certain, so only TCRdb's listed CDR3 is given. The chain couples TRBV20-1 to TRBJ1-2. The CDR3 contains 13 residues when both ends are counted. Germline V gives CDR1 DFQATT, CDR2 SNEGSKA (reference sequence). CDR3 region: CSASSALDYGYIL.

In its sample, this clonotype was seen a few times. This chain connects TRBV28 to TRBJ1-2, with D possibly TRBD1 on 5 matching bases. The V gene's germline CDR1 is MDHEN and CDR2 SYDVKM. The CDR3 loop spans 12 amino acids. Trimming stripped 6 bases from V and 8 bases from J, with 13 bases between. DNA of the CDR3: TGTGCCAGCAGCTGGATCGGGGGAGGCTACACCTTC. It codes for CASSWIGGGYTF.

Details on this clonotype: Since a much larger clone is just one base distant, this may be a read error. The CDR3 loop reads CSAGRGSGYYEQYF. CDR3 nucleotide sequence: TGCAGTGCTGGCCGGGGTAGCGGGTACTACGAGCAGTACTTC. This sequence joins TRBV20-1 and TRBJ2-7; 7 nucleotides align to TRBD2. CDR1 and CDR2 from the germline V gene are DFQATT and SNEGSKA (reference sequence). The CDR3 length is 14 residues. Germline trimming cut 5 bases from V and 3 bases from J; bases unmatched to any gene: 10.

Note on this clonotype: A read error may be the cause here, since a much bigger clone is one base away. As DNA, the CDR3 is TGTGCCAGTAGTATGGCAGCTAGCGGAACCGCAGATACGCAGTATTTT. Translation gives CASSMAASGTADTQYF. V usage is TRBV19 and J usage is TRBJ2-3; the match to TRBD2 covers 7 bases. Unmatched junction bases numbered 10, after V lost 3 bases and J lost 4 bases. The CDR3 runs to 16 residues. Per the germline V gene, CDR1 is LNHDA and CDR2 is SQIVND (reference sequence).

About this clonotype: This could be a read error, since a much larger clone is one nucleotide away. V gene TRBV5-4 combines with J gene TRBJ2-1, with TRBD2 identical over 9 bases. Germline CDR1 is SGHNT and CDR2 is YYREEE (reference sequence). The V gene end was trimmed by 0 bases and the J gene end by 3 bases; junction bases not matched to a gene: 7. This CDR3 region has 17 residues. The CDR3 loop is CASSLAAGGSFYNEQFF. For the CDR3, the DNA is TGTGCCAGCAGCTTGGCGGCGGGAGGGAGCTTCTACAATGAGCAGTTCTTC.

This clonotype was picked up many times. CDR3 residues: CSASQGSNQPQHF. The CDR3 coding sequence is TGCAGTGCTAGTCAAGGGAGCAATCAGCCCCAGCATTTT. This chain uses TRBV20-1 with TRBJ1-5; D is uncertain. V shed 3 bases and J shed 1 base, with 7 bases lying between them. The CDR3 loop spans 13 amino acids. The germline CDR1 and CDR2 sequences are DFQATT and SNEGSKA (reference sequence).

The V call is TRBV6-5, the J call TRBJ2-7; TRBD1 agrees at 8 bases. Germline trimming cut 0 bases from V and 1 base from J; bases unmatched to any gene: 2. CDR1 and CDR2 (germline): MNHEY, SVGAGI. The CDR3 totals 15 residues. CDR3 in amino acids: CASSYSGTGSYEQYF. The DNA of the CDR3 is TGTGCCAGCAGTTACTCCGGGACAGGTTCCTACGAGCAGTACTTC.

This clonotype was seen ten or more times. CDR3 residues: CASSEDRGSSPLHF. DNA of the CDR3: TGTGCCAGCAGTGAAGACAGGGGTAGTTCACCCCTCCACTTT. The chain employs TRBV2 and TRBJ1-6; TRBD1 aligns across 7 bases. The germline V gene encodes CDR1 SNHLY and CDR2 FYNNEI. V was pared by 1 base and J by 9 bases, with 3 bases of the junction left unmatched. This CDR3 has 14 amino acids.